This is a list of T cell receptor beta chains from one sample in a study of blood T cell repertoires in COVID-19. The protocol was immunoSEQ multiplex PCR, while the TCRdb copy is restricted to in-frame clones and leaves out a portion. The sample carries fewer than 100,000 clones, around 83% recorded once. Source material: peripheral blood. The receptors shown here come from a human donor in a cohort sampled during active COVID-19. Each CDR3 is given without its conserved first and last residue.

len	j_gene	v_gene	CDR3aa
10	TRBJ1-1	TRBV6-5	ASRQGNTEAF
13	TRBJ1-5	TRBV19	ASSPPRKGPQPQH
13	TRBJ1-5	TRBV23-1	ASSQPGDSNQPQH
13	TRBJ2-3	TRBV2	ASRGLAGGTDTQY
13	TRBJ1-5	TRBV15	ATSRGGRGNQPQH
12	TRBJ2-7	TRBV14	ASSQYGQLYEQY
14	TRBJ1-3	TRBV2	ASRPLTEDSGNTIY
13	TRBJ1-3	TRBV19	ASSYYRDSGNTIY
12	TRBJ1-2	TRBV9	ASSPGQSNYGYT
10	TRBJ2-7	TRBV11-3	ASSSQGDEQY
13	TRBJ2-1	TRBV6-6	ASSRTSGAHNEQF
11	TRBJ1-6	TRBV9	ASSVAPGTPLH
11	TRBJ2-4	TRBV29-1	SVEPQGAGIQY
13	TRBJ2-2	TRBV27	ASSPRTGLRGELF
11	TRBJ2-7	TRBV11-3	ASSLIRGYEQY
12	TRBJ1-1	TRBV10-1	ASSRRGLNTEAF
9	TRBJ2-1	TRBV29-1	SVEGGDEQF
13	TRBJ2-7	TRBV10-3	AISEVAGRTYEQY
12	TRBJ2-7	TRBV15	ATSTRQLLTSKY
13	TRBJ1-2	TRBV25-1	ASSEMLDRTDGYT
10	TRBJ2-2	TRBV5-4	ASSLPAGELF
13	TRBJ2-3	TRBV11-3	ASSSRTGGMDTQY
13	TRBJ1-4	TRBV18	ASSPFSGGGEKLF